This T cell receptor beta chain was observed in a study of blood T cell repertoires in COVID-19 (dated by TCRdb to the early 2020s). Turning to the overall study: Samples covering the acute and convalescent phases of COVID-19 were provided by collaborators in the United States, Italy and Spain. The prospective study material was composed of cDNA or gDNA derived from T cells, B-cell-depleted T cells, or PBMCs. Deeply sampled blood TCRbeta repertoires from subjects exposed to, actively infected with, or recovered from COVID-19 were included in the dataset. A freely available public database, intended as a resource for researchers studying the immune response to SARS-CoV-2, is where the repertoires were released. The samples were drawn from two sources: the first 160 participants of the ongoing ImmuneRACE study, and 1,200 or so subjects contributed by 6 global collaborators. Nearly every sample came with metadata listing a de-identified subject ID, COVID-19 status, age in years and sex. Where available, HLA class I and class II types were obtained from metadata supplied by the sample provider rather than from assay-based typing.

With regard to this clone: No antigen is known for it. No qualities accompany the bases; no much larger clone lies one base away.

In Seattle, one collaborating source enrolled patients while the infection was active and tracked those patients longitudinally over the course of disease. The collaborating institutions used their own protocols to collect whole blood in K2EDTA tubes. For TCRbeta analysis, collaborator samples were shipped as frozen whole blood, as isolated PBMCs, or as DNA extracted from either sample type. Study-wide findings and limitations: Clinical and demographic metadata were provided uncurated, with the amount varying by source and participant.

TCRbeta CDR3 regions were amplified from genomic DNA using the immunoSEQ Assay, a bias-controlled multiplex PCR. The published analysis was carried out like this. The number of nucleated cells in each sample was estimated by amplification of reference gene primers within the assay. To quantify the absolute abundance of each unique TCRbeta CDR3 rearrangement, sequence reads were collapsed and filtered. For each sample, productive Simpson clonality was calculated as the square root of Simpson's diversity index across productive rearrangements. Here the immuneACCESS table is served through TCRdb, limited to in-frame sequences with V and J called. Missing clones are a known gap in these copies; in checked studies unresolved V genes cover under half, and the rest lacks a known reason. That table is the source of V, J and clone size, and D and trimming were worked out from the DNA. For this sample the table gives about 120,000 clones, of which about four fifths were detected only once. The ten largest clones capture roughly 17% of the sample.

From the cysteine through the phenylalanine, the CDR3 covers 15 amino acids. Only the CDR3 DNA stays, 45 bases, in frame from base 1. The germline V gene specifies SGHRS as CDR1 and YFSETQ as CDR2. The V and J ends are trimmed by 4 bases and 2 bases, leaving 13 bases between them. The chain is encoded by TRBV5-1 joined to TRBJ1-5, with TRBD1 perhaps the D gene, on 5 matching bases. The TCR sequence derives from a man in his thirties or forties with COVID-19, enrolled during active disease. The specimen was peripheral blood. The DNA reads TGCGCCAGCAGCCCAGGGCCCGCCGGCAATCAGCCCCAGCATTTT. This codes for CASSPGPAGNQPQHF.